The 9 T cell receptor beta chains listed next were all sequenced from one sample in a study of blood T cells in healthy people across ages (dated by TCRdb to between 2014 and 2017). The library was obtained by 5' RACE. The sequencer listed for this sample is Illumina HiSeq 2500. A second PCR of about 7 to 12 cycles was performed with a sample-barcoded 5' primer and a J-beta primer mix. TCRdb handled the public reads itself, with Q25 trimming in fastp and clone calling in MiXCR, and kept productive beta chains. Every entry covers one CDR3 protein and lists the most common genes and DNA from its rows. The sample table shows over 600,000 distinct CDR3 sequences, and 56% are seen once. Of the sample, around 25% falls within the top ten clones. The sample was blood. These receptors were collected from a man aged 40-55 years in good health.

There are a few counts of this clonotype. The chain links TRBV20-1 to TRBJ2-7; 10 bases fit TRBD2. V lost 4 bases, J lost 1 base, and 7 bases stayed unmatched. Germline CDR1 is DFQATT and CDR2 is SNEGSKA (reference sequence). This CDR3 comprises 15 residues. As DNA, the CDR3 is TGCAGTGCTACTAAGCGGGAGGGCCGGTCCTACGAGCAGTACTTC. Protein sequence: CSATKREGRSYEQYF.

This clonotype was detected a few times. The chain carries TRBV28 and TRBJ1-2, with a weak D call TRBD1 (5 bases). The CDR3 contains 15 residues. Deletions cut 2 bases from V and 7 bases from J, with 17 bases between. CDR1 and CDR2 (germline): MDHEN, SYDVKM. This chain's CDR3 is CASSLSGARGGGYTF. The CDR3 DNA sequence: TGTGCCAGCAGTTTAAGTGGAGCACGGGGGGGTGGCTACACCTTC.

For the CDR3, the DNA is TGTGCCAGCAGCTTCGTCACAGGGGGCGCGATAAATGAGCAGTTCTTC. Amino acids: CASSFVTGGAINEQFF. The V gene is TRBV27, the J gene TRBJ2-1; 9 bases are shared with TRBD1. This CDR3 is built from 16 residues. CDR1 is MNHEY, CDR2 SMNVEV, per germline (reference sequence). Trimming removed 6 bases from V and 7 bases from J; junction bases left unmatched: 13.

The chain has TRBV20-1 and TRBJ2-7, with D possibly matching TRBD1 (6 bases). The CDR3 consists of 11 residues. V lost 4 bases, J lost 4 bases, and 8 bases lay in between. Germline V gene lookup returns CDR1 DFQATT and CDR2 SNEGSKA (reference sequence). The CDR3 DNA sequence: TGCAGTGCTAAACAGGGTTACGAGCAGTACTTC. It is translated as CSAKQGYEQYF.

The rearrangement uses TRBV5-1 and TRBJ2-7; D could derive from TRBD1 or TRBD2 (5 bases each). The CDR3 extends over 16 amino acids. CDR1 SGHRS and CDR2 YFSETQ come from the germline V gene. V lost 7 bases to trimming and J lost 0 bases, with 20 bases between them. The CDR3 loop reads CASSPRVGPTSYEQYF. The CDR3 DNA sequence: TGCGCCAGCTCCCCGAGGGTGGGACCGACCTCCTACGAGCAGTACTTC.

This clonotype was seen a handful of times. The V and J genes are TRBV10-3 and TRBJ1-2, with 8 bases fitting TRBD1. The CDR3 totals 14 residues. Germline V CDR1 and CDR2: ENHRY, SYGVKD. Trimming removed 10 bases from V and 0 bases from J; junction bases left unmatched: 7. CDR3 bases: TGTGCCACCCAGGGGGCGGAAGCTAACTATGGCTACACCTTC. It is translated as CATQGAEANYGYTF.

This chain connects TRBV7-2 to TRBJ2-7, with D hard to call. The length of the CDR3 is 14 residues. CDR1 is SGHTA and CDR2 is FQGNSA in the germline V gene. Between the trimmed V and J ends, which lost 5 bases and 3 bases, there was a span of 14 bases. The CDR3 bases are TGTGCCAGCAGCCCATCCCTGACCAACTACGAGCAGTACTTC. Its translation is CASSPSLTNYEQYF.

CDR3 in DNA: TGTGCCAGCAGCCCCAAGGGGGCCGAGGAGACCCAGTACTTC. Translation: CASSPKGAEETQYF. The chain combines TRBV16 with TRBJ2-5, with TRBD1 identical over 7 bases. The CDR3 is 14 amino acids. Germline lookup yields CDR1 KGHSY and CDR2 FQNENV. Trimming cost V 4 bases and J 5 bases; bases outside gene matches: 7.

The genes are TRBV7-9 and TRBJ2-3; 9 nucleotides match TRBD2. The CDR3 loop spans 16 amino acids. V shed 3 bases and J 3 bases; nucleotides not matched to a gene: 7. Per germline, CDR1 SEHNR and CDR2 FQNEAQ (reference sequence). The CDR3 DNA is TGTGCCAGCAGCTTGGTAGCGGGAGTTGGGACAGATACGCAGTATTTT. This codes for CASSLVAGVGTDTQYF.